The 21 T cell receptor beta chains reported below all come from one sample, sequenced in a study of early T cells in non-severe SARS-CoV-2 infection. Via MiXCR, TCRdb re-called the 5' RACE reads, giving one row per CDR3 protein. Found here are about 47,000 distinct CDR3 sequences, approximately 10% of them singletons; the top ten hold approximately 13%. The sequenced sample was whole blood. Receptor source: an adult who was a healthcare worker with PCR-confirmed SARS-CoV-2 infection or an uninfected control (not recorded which).

The chain links TRBV7-8 to TRBJ1-1, with D tentatively TRBD1 (6 bases). V lost 0 bases, J lost 11 bases, and 13 bases lay in between. The CDR3 contains 13 residues. Looked up from germline, CDR1 is SGHVS and CDR2 is FQNEAQ. DNA of the CDR3: TGTGCCAGCAGCTTAGCTGGGGGGGCCCGGGCTTTCTTT. Translated, it gives CASSLAGGARAFF.

This clonotype was detected a few times. This rearrangement joins TRBV2 to TRBJ2-7; D might be TRBD2 (6 bases). The CDR3 sequence is 13 residues long. From germline, CDR1 is SNHLY and CDR2 FYNNEI. V lost 0 bases, J lost 7 bases, and 10 bases lay in between. CDR3 nucleotides: TGTGCCAGCAGTGAAGCGGGAGGTTGGGAGCAGTACTTC. It yields the protein CASSEAGGWEQYF.

This clonotype was observed a handful of times. The V and J genes are TRBV7-2 and TRBJ1-1, with a weak D call TRBD1 (6 bases). The CDR3 consists of 13 residues. V dropped 5 bases and J dropped 4 bases, with 11 bases sitting between them. Germline CDR1 SGHTA, CDR2 FQGNSA. CDR3 coding DNA: TGTGCCAGCAGCATAGGACAGACCACTGAAGCTTTCTTT. It codes for CASSIGQTTEAFF.

This chain connects TRBV7-6 to TRBJ1-6; the D gene is possibly TRBD1 (5 bases). Looked up from germline, CDR1 is SGHVS and CDR2 is FNYEAQ. V lost 3 bases to trimming and J lost 7 bases, with 22 bases between them. The CDR3 is 18 amino acids. This CDR3 is CASSLSALGSGRNSPLHF. In DNA form, the CDR3 reads TGTGCCAGCAGCTTGTCCGCACTGGGGTCGGGGCGGAATTCACCCCTCCACTTT.

This chain joins TRBV12-5 and TRBJ2-3; TRBD2 matches at 11 bases. Germline CDR1 reads LGHNT; CDR2 reads FRNRAP. The V and J ends lost 6 bases and 1 base, in that order; junction bases with no gene match: 6. The CDR3 is 16 amino acids. The CDR3 loop is CASGPGTSGRTDTQYF. The CDR3 DNA sequence: TGTGCTAGTGGCCCCGGGACTAGCGGACGCACAGATACGCAGTATTTT.

The table lists this clonotype with many counts. The chain combines TRBV7-2 with TRBJ2-7, with TRBD2 as a possible D gene (5 bases). This CDR3 is 13 amino acids long. V lost 4 bases to trimming and J lost 7 bases, with 14 bases between them. The V gene's germline CDR1 is SGHTA and CDR2 FQGNSA. DNA of the CDR3: TGTGCCAGCAGCTCGGAACCCCGCGGGGAGCAGTACTTC. Protein product: CASSSEPRGEQYF.

This clonotype turned up a few times. The gene calls are TRBV6-4 and TRBJ2-5; TRBD2 matches at 12 bases. The CDR3 contains 20 residues. Germline V gene lookup returns CDR1 MRHNA and CDR2 SNTAGT. V lost 2 bases to trimming and J lost 5 bases; unmatched junction nucleotides: 18. DNA for the CDR3: TGTGCCAGCAGTGACCGAAGACTAGCGGGGGACAACCGAGACGGGGAGACCCAGTACTTC. Protein sequence: CASSDRRLAGDNRDGETQYF.

This clonotype was seen at least ten times. The chain uses TRBV5-8 and TRBJ1-6, with 9 bases identical to TRBD1. CDR3 size: 17 residues. The ends lost 6 bases at V and 10 bases at J; junction bases unmatched: 17. Germline V gene lookup returns CDR1 SGHTS and CDR2 YDEGEE. Here the CDR3 reads CASTRRTGGRLLSPLHF. The CDR3 bases are TGTGCCAGCACTAGACGTACAGGGGGCCGGCTGCTATCACCCCTCCACTTT.

This clonotype was observed a handful of times. This chain uses TRBV19 with TRBJ2-3; D might be TRBD2 (5 bases). Trimming cost V 6 bases and J 2 bases, with 15 bases left between them. Germline V gene data show CDR1 as LNHDA and CDR2 as SQIVND (reference sequence). The CDR3 totals 15 residues. The CDR3 DNA reads TGTGCCAGTAGCCGTCTGGACTCCGACACAGATACGCAGTATTTT. Encoded protein: CASSRLDSDTDTQYF.

The chain joins TRBV5-1 to TRBJ2-5, with unresolved D. CDR1 is SGHRS, CDR2 YFSETQ, per germline. This CDR3 region has 14 residues. Trimming shortened V by 2 bases and J by 3 bases, and 11 bases separated the two germline ends. CDR3 protein: CASSLTAVKETQYF. DNA for the CDR3: TGCGCCAGCAGCTTAACAGCTGTTAAAGAGACCCAGTACTTC. Together with reference TRBV5-1 and TRBJ2-5, the CDR3 gives the full variable domain: KAGVTQTPRYLIKTRGQQVTLSCSPISGHRSVSWYQQTPGQGLQFLFEYFSETQRNKGNFPGRFSGRQFSNSRSEMNVSTLELGDSALYLCASSLTAVKETQYFGPGTRLLVL.

To note about this clonotype: Germline and junction disagree at one end, which may indicate a read error. The gene calls are TRBV29-1 and TRBJ2-2; TRBD2 aligns across 9 bases. CDR3 length equals 16 residues. Germline V gene lookup returns CDR1 SQVTM and CDR2 ANQGSEA. The CDR3 here is CGVEDPSGENTGELFF. The CDR3 nucleotides read TGCGGCGTTGAAGATCCTAGCGGGGAAAACACCGGGGAGCTGTTTTTT.

This clonotype was seen at least ten times. CDR3 sequence reads: CSASLLAGQETQYF. The CDR3 bases are TGCAGTGCTAGCCTCTTAGCGGGGCAAGAGACCCAGTACTTC. The chain is built from TRBV20-1 and TRBJ2-5, with 8 bases matching TRBD2. The CDR3 has 14 amino acids. V lost 3 bases, J lost 2 bases, and 5 bases stayed unmatched. Germline V CDR1 and CDR2: DFQATT, SNEGSKA (reference sequence).

The chain joins TRBV10-3 to TRBJ2-3, with D tentatively TRBD1 or TRBD2 (6 bases each). Germline values: CDR1 ENHRY, CDR2 SYGVKD. This CDR3 has 14 amino acids. Trimming took 11 bases from V and 4 from J, leaving 19 bases between them. The CDR3 reads CAAEEGGGADTQYF. For the CDR3, the DNA is TGTGCCGCCGAGGAGGGGGGTGGGGCAGATACGCAGTATTTT.

A few counts support this clonotype. This chain links TRBV3-1 with TRBJ1-2; D call uncertain. Germline CDR1 is LGHDT and CDR2 is YNNKEL (reference sequence). V lost 2 bases and J 3 bases, leaving 19 bases between the germline ends. The CDR3 sequence is 17 residues long. For the CDR3, the DNA is TGTGCCAGCAGCCAACAAGGTATGCCGGGGTCCTACTATGGCTACACCTTC. Translated, it gives CASSQQGMPGSYYGYTF.

This clonotype was seen repeatedly, ten times or more. DNA for the CDR3: TGCGCCAGCAGCTTGATGCGGGAGGGGGATACGCAGTATTTT. Its translation is CASSLMREGDTQYF. V is TRBV5-1 and J is TRBJ2-3; 9 bases align to TRBD2. This CDR3 has 14 amino acids. The germline CDR1 and CDR2 sequences are SGHRS and YFSETQ. Trimming removed 1 base from V and 6 bases from J; junction bases left unmatched: 3.

V gene TRBV11-2 combines with J gene TRBJ2-4, with 9 bases that match TRBD1. CDR1 and CDR2 (germline): SGHAT, FQNNGV. The CDR3 covers 17 residues. V shed 3 bases and J 0 bases; nucleotides not matched to a gene: 6. CDR3 loop: CASSLTGGWGAKNIQYF. CDR3 nucleotide sequence: TGTGCCAGCAGCTTGACAGGGGGATGGGGAGCCAAAAACATTCAGTACTTC.

The chain joins TRBV28 to TRBJ1-3, with D possibly TRBD1 on 6 matching bases. The V and J ends lost 2 bases and 0 bases respectively, with 14 bases between them. Germline assignment: CDR1 MDHEN and CDR2 SYDVKM. The CDR3 covers 17 residues. The CDR3 DNA sequence: TGTGCCAGCAGTTTACCGGGGGGCTTGAGCTCTGGAAACACCATATATTTT. It translates to CASSLPGGLSSGNTIYF.

This clonotype has only a few counts. V gene TRBV3-1 combines with J gene TRBJ2-5; no clear D. V lost 2 bases to trimming and J lost 3 bases, with 4 bases between them. Germline CDR1 LGHDT, CDR2 YNNKEL (reference sequence). The CDR3 covers 12 residues. In nucleotides, the CDR3 is TGTGCCAGCAGCCAATTTGAAGAGACCCAGTACTTC. Encoded protein: CASSQFEETQYF.

This clonotype was detected only a few times. The chain carries TRBV6-2 or TRBV6-3 and TRBJ1-4; no clear D. Germline CDR1 reads MNHEY; CDR2 reads SVGEGT. CDR3 length: 15 residues. V lost 6 bases, J lost 0 bases, and 11 bases lay in between. The chain's CDR3 is CASSLGLSTNEKLFF. Written as DNA, the CDR3 is TGTGCCAGCAGCCTAGGACTATCAACTAATGAAAAACTGTTTTTT.

This chain uses TRBV6-1 with TRBJ2-7; TRBD2 agrees at 10 bases. The CDR3 is 14 amino acids. Trimming cost V 2 bases and J 2 bases; bases outside gene matches: 0. Per germline, CDR1 MNHNS and CDR2 SASEGT. In nucleotides, the CDR3 is TGTGCCAGCAGTGAAACTAGCGGGGCCTACGAGCAGTACTTC. It yields the protein CASSETSGAYEQYF.

The chain uses TRBV20-1 and TRBJ2-5, with 11 positions matching TRBD2. The CDR3 covers 16 residues. Germline V gene data show CDR1 as DFQATT and CDR2 as SNEGSKA (reference sequence). Germline trimming cut 1 base from V and 4 bases from J; bases unmatched to any gene: 8. The CDR3 DNA follows: TGCAGTGCTAGAGCGGGTAGCGGGGGGGCCCCAGAGACCCAGTACTTC. The encoded protein is CSARAGSGGAPETQYF.